The T cell receptor (beta chain) under discussion was sequenced for a study of blood T cell repertoires in COVID-19. For the study at large: Italy, Spain and the United States were the sources of the convalescent and acute COVID-19 samples.

Those enrolled in Seattle joined during active infection and were followed longitudinally afterward. CDR1 and CDR2 (germline): MDHEN, SYDVKM. V dropped 5 bases and J dropped 7 bases, with 21 bases sitting between them. The length of the CDR3 is 15 residues. Per the original data handling: Reference gene primer amplification gave estimated nucleated cell counts. The protocol was immunoSEQ multiplex PCR, while the TCRdb copy is restricted to in-frame clones and leaves out a portion. V and J calls plus clone size are reproduced from that table; the DNA served to infer D and trimming. Of 300,000 to 400,000 clones listed, approximately 88% were seen once; the top ten hold approximately 1.6%.

Sequencing was carried out using peripheral blood. The sequence was obtained from a woman in her twenties or thirties with COVID-19, enrolled during active disease. The gene calls are TRBV28 and TRBJ2-7, with D perhaps TRBD1 (6 bases). CDR3 in amino acids: CASSNRAWGLGEQYV. The CDR3 DNA sequence: TGTGCCAGCAGTAACAGGGCTTGGGGTTTAGGGGAGCAGTACGTC.